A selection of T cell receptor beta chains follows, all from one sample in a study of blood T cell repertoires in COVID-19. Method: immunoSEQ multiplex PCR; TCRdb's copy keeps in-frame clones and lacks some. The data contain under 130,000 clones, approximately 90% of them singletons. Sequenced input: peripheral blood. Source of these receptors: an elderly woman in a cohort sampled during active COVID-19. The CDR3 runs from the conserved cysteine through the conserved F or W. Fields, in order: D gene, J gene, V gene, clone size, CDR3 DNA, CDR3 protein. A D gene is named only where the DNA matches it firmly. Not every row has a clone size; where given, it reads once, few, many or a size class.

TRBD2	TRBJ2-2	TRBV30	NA	TGTGCCTCCGAGCGGGGTACCAACACCGGGGAGCTGTTTTTT	CASERGTNTGELFF
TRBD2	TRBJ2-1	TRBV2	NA	TGTGCCAGCACCGGGACTAGGAGTTTCAATGAGCAGTTCTTC	CASTGTRSFNEQFF
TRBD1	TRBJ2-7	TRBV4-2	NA	TGTGCCAGCAGACAAGGACAGGACCCCTACGAGCAGTACTTC	CASRQGQDPYEQYF
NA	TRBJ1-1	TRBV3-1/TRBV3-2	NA	TGTGCCAGCAGCCATCCCACCCTCGCCGGGGTGAACACTGAAGCTTTCTTT	CASSHPTLAGVNTEAFF
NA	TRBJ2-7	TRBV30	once	TGTGCCTGCCCCCGGGCGGGCGTGTCCTACGAGCAGTACTTC	CACPRAGVSYEQYF
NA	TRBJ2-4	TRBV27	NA	TGTGCCAGCAGTTCAGTAAACCTAGCCAAAAACATTCAGTACTTC	CASSSVNLAKNIQYF
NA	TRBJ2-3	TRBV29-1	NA	TGCAGCGTTGTGGACAGCCCCACAGATACGCAGTATTTT	CSVVDSPTDTQYF
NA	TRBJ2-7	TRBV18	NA	TGTGCCAGCTCACCAAGGGGGGGAGCGGGGGAGCAGTACTTC	CASSPRGGAGEQYF
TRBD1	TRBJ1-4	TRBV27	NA	TGTGCCAGCAGTGCGTGGGACAGGGGACTAGAAAAACTGTTTTTT	CASSAWDRGLEKLFF
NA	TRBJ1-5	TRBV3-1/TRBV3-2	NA	TGTGCCAGCAGCCAAGGTGCGGGGAATCAGCCCCAGCATTTT	CASSQGAGNQPQHF